This T cell receptor (beta chain) came from a study of chemoradiotherapy in HPV16-positive cancers. Study-wide findings and caveats: During treatment, candidate HPV-specific clones and E7-related motifs expanded in tumor. HPV-responsive T-cell expansion during chemoradiotherapy was linked to improved recurrence-free survival in HPV16-positive patients.

The CDR3 extends over 14 amino acids. V lost 6 bases, J lost 5 bases, and 8 bases stayed unmatched. The germline V gene has CDR1 MNHNS and CDR2 SASEGT. Generated by immunoSEQ multiplex PCR, the TCRdb table keeps only in-frame clones and is missing some. The table records approximately 600 clones, 70% to 90% of them present only once. As concerns this clone: The antigen is undetermined.

The rearrangement uses TRBV6-1 and TRBJ2-7; 9 bases map to TRBD1. The origin of this receptor is a human donor with HPV-associated anogenital cancer. Sequencing used tumor tissue, obtained from a patient who underwent chemoradiotherapy. CDR3 coding DNA: TGTGCCAGCAGATTGACAGGGGGTTTCCACGAGCAGTACTTC. It codes for CASRLTGGFHEQYF.